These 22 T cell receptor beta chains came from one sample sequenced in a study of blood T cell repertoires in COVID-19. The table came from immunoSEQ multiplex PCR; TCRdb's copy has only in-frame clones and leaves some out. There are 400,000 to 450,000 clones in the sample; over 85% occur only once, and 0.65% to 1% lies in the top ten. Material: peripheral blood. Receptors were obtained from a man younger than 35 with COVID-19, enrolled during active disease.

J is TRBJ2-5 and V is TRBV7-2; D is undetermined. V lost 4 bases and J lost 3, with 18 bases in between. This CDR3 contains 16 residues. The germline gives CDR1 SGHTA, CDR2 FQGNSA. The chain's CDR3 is CASSYSSPTVKETQYF. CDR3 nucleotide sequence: TGTGCCAGCAGCTATAGTTCCCCAACGGTGAAAGAGACCCAGTACTTC.

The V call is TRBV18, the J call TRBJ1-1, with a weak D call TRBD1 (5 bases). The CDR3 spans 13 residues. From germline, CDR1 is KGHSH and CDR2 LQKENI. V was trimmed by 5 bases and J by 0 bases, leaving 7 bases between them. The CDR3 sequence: CASSSGLNTEAFF. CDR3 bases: TGTGCCAGCTCATCAGGGTTGAACACTGAAGCTTTCTTT.

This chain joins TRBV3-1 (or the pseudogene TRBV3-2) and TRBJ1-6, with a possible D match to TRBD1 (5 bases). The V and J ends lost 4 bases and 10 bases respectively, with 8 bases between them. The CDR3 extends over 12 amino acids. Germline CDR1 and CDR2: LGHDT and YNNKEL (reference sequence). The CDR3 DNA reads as TGTGCCAGCAGCCTACAGGACTCACCCCTCCACTTT. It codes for CASSLQDSPLHF.

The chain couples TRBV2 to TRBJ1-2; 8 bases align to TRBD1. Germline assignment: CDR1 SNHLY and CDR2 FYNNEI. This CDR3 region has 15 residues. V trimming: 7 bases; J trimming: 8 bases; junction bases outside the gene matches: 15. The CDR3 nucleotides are TGTGCCAGCAACGACAGGGGATTCTCTATGGGCGGCTACACCTTC. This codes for CASNDRGFSMGGYTF.

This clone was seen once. The CDR3 is CASSLLSRGNQPQHF. CDR3 bases: TGTGCCAGCAGCTTGCTCTCCAGGGGCAATCAGCCCCAGCATTTT. This sequence joins TRBV5-5 and TRBJ1-5; D possibly corresponds to TRBD1 (5 bases). V was shortened by 1 base and J by 2 bases, with 10 bases between the two germline ends. Germline lookup yields CDR1 SGHKS and CDR2 YYEKEE (reference sequence). CDR3 length: 15 amino acids.

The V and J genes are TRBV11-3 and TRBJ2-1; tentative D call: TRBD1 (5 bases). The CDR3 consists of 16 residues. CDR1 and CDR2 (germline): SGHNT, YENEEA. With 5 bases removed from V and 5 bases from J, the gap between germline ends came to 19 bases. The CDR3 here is CASSQGPDGPNNEQFF. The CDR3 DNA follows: TGTGCCAGCAGCCAGGGCCCGGACGGGCCCAACAATGAGCAGTTCTTC.

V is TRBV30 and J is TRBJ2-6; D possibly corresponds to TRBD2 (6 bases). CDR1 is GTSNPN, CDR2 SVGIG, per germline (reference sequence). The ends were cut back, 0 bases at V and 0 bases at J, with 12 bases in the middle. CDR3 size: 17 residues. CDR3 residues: CAWSVWRGYSGANVLTF. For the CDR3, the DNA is TGTGCCTGGAGTGTATGGCGGGGCTACTCTGGGGCCAACGTCCTGACTTTC.

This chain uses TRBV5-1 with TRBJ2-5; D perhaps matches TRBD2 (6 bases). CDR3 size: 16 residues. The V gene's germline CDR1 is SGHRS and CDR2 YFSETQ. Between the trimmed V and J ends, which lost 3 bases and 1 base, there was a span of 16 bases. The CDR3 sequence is CASSSSLVGGQETQYF. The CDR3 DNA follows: TGCGCCAGCAGCTCCTCCCTCGTGGGGGGCCAAGAGACCCAGTACTTC. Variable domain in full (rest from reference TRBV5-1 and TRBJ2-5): KAGVTQTPRYLIKTRGQQVTLSCSPISGHRSVSWYQQTPGQGLQFLFEYFSETQRNKGNFPGRFSGRQFSNSRSEMNVSTLELGDSALYLCASSSSLVGGQETQYFGPGTRLLVL.

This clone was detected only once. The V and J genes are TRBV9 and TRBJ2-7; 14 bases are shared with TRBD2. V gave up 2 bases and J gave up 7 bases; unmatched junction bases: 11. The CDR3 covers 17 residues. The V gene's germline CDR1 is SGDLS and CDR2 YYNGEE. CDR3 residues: CASSVLSGLAGEREQYF. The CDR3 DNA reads TGTGCCAGCAGCGTCCTGTCGGGACTAGCGGGGGAGAGGGAGCAGTACTTC.

The CDR3 sequence: CASNARDRNNEQFF. The DNA of the CDR3 is TGTGCCAGCAATGCTCGGGACAGAAACAATGAGCAGTTCTTC. The chain is built from TRBV28 and TRBJ2-1; 7 positions match TRBD1. The CDR3 loop spans 14 amino acids. Germline V gene sequence: CDR1 MDHEN, CDR2 SYDVKM. With 7 bases clipped from V and 5 bases from J, the junction kept 8 bases outside the gene matches.

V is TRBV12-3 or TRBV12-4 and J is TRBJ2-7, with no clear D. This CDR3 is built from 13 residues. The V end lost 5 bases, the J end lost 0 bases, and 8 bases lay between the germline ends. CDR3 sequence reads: CASSPSPSYEQYF. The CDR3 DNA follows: TGTGCCAGCAGTCCTTCCCCCTCCTACGAGCAGTACTTC.

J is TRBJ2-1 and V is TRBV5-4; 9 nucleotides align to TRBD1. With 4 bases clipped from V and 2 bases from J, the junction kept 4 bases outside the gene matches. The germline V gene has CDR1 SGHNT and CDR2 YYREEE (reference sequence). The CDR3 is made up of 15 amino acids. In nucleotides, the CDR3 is TGTGCCAGCAGCGCCGGGACAGGGACCTACAATGAGCAGTTCTTC. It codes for CASSAGTGTYNEQFF.

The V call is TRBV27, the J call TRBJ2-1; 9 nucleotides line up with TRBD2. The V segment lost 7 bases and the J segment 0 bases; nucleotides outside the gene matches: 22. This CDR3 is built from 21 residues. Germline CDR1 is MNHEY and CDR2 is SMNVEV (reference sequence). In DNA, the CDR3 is TGTGCCAGCAAAACACAAGTTAAGACTAGCGGAGCCCGGAGCTCCTACAATGAGCAGTTCTTC. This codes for CASKTQVKTSGARSSYNEQFF.

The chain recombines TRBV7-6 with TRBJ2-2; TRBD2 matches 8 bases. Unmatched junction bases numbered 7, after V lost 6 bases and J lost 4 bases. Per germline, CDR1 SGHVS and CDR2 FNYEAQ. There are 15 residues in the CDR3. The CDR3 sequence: CASSLTAGGTGELFF. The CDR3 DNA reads TGTGCCAGCAGTCTGACGGCGGGGGGCACCGGGGAGCTGTTTTTT.

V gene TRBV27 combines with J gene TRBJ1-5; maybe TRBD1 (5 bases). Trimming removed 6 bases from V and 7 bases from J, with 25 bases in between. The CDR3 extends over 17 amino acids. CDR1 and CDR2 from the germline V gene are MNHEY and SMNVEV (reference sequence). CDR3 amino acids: CASSPQPLVRVSQPQHF. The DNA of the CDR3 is TGTGCCAGCAGCCCCCAGCCCCTCGTCAGGGTATCACAGCCCCAGCATTTT.

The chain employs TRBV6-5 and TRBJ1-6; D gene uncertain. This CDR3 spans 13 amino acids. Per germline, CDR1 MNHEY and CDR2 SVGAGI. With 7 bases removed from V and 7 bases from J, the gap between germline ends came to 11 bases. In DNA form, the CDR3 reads TGTGCCAGCACAGGTGGGCCGAATTCACCCCTCCACTTT. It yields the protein CASTGGPNSPLHF.

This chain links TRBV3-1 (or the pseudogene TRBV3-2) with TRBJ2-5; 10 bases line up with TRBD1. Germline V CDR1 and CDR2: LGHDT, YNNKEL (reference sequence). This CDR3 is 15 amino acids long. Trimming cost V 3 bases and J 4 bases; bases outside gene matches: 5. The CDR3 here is CASSQGDRGRETQYF. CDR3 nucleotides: TGTGCCAGCAGCCAGGGGGACAGGGGACGAGAGACCCAGTACTTC.

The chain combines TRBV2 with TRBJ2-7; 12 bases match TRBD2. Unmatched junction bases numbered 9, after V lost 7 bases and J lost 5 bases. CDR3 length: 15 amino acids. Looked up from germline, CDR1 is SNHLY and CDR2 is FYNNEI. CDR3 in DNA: TGTGCCAGCATTTGGGAGACTAGCGGGAGCCACGAGCAGTACTTC. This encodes CASIWETSGSHEQYF.

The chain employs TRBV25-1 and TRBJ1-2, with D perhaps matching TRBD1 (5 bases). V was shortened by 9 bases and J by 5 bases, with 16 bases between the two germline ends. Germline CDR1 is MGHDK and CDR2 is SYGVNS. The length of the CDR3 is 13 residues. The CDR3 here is CASSRGTWYGYTF. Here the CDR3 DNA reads TGTGCCAGTTCTAGGGGAACTTGGTATGGCTACACCTTC.

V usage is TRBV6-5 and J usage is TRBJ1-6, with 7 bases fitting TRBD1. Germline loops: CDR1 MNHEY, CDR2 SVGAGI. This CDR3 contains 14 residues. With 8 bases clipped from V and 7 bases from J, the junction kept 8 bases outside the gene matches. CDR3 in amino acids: CASGGTGVNSPLHF. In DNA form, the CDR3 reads TGTGCCAGCGGGGGAACAGGGGTCAATTCACCCCTCCACTTT.

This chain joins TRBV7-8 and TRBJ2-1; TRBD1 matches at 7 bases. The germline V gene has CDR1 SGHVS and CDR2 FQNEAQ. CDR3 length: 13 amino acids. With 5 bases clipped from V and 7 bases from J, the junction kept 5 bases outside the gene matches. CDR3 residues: CASSPDRENEQFF. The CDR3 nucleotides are TGTGCCAGCAGCCCTGACAGGGAGAATGAGCAGTTCTTC.

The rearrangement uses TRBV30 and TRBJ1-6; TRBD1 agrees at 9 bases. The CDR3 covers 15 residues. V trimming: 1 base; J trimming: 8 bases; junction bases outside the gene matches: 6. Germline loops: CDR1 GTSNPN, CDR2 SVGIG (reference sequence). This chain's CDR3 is CAWSEIQGAYSPLHF. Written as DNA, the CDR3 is TGTGCCTGGAGTGAAATACAGGGGGCGTATTCACCCCTCCACTTT.